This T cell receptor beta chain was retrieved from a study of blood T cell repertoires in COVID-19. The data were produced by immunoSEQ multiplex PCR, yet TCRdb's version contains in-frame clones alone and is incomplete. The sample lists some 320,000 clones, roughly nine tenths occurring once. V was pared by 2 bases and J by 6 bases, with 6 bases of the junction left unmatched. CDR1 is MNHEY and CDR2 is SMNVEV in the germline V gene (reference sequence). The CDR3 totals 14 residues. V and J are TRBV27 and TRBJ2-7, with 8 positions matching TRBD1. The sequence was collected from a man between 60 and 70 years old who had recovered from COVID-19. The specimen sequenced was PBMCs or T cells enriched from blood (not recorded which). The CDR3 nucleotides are TGTGCCAGCAGTTTAGACAGGGGCAGGGGCGAGCAGTACTTC. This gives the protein CASSLDRGRGEQYF.